This T cell receptor (beta chain) emerged from a study of T cells in localized non-small cell lung cancer. Findings and limits, study-wide: Uninvolved adjacent lung showed peak T cell clonality, exceeding tumor. Longer overall survival was associated with a higher density of T cells in the blood. The appearance of a median approximately 57 of the top 100 tumor clones was seen in adjacent lung. Sequencing covered just one tumor region, so heterogeneity cannot be ruled out.

Trimming removed 2 bases from V and 1 base from J, with 12 bases in between. This CDR3 region has 15 residues. Germline V lookup: CDR1 SGDLS, CDR2 YYNGEE. The method was immunoSEQ multiplex PCR; TCRdb's version includes in-frame clones alone and lacks a portion of them. The sample includes 70,000 to 75,000 clones, around 84% of them seen just once. Comments on this clone: Its antigen is not known.

J is TRBJ1-2 and V is TRBV9; D is unresolved. The sample consisted of peripheral blood, taken before any cancer treatment. The TCR sequence derives from a female donor older than 55 with stage I lung adenocarcinoma. This chain's CDR3 is CASSVRTEYNYGYTF. The CDR3 bases are TGTGCCAGCAGCGTTCGTACAGAGTATAACTATGGCTACACCTTC.